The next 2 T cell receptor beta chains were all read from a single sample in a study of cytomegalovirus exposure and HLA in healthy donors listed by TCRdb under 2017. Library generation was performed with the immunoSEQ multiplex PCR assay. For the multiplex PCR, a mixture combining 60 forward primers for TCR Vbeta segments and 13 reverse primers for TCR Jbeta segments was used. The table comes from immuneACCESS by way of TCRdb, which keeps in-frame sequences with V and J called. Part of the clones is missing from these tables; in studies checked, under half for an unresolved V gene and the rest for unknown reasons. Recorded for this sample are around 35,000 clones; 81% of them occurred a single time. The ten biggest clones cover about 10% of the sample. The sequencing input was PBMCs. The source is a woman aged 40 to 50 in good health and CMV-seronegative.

The CDR3 sequence is CSGRQGDTQYF. In DNA, the CDR3 is TGCAGCGGAAGACAAGGAGATACGCAGTATTTT. V is TRBV29-1 and J is TRBJ2-3; D unclear. The CDR3 is made up of 11 amino acids. Trimming removed 7 bases at V and 5 bases at J, with 10 bases between. The germline V gene has CDR1 SQVTM and CDR2 ANQGSEA.

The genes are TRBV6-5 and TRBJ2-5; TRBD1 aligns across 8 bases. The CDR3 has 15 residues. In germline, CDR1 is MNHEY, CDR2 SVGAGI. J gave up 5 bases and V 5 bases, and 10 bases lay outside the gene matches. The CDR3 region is CASSRRRGLGETQYF. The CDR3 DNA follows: TGTGCCAGCAGTCGTCGCAGGGGGCTCGGGGAGACCCAGTACTTC.